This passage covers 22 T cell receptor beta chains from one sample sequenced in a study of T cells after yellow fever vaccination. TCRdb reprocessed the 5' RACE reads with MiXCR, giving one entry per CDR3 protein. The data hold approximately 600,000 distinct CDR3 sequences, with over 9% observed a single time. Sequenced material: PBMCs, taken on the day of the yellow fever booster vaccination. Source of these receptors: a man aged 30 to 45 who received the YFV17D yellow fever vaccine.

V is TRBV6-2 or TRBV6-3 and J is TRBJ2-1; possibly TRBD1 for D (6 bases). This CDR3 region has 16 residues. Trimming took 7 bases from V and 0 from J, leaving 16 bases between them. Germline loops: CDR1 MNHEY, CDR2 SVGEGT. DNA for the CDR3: TGTGCCAGCACCCTAAGGGGGACGAGCTCCTACAATGAGCAGTTCTTC. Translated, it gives CASTLRGTSSYNEQFF.

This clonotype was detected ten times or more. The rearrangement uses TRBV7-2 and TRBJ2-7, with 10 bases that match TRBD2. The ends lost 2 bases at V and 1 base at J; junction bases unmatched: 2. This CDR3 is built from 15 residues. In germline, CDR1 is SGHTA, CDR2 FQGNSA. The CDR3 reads CASSLLAGDSYEQYF. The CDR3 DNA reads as TGTGCCAGCAGCTTACTAGCGGGGGATTCCTACGAGCAGTACTTC.

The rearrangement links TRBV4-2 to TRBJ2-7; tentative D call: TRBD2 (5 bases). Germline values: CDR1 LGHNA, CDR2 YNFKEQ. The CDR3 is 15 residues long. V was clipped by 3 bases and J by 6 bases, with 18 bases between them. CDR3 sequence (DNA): TGTGCCAGCAGCCAGGCTGCGGGCCGCGAGGCCGAGCAGTACTTC. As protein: CASSQAAGREAEQYF.

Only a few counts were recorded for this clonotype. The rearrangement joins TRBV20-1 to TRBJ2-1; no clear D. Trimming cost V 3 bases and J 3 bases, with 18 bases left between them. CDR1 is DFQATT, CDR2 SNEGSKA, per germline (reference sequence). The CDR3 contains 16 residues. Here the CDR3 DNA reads TGCAGTGCTAGGTATAGGAGAGGTCCCCTCTACAATGAGCAGTTCTTC. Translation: CSARYRRGPLYNEQFF.

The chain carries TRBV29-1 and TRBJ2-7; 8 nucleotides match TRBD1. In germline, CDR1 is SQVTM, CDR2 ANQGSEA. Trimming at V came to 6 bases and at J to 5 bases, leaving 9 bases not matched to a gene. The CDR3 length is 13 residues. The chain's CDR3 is CSVAQGAGNEQYF. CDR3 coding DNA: TGCAGCGTAGCCCAGGGGGCCGGGAACGAGCAGTACTTC.

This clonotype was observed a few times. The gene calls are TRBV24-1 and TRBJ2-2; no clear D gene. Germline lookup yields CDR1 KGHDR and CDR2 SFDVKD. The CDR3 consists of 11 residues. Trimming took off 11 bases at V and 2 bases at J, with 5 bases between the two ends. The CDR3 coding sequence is TGTGCCATCGAAAACACCGGGGAGCTGTTTTTT. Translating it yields CAIENTGELFF.

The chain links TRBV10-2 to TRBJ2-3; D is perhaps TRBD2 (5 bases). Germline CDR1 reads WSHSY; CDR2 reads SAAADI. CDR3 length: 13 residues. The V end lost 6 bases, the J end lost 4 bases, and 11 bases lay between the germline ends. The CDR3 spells CASRDYLPDTQYF. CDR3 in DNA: TGCGCCAGCAGAGACTATCTGCCAGATACGCAGTATTTT.

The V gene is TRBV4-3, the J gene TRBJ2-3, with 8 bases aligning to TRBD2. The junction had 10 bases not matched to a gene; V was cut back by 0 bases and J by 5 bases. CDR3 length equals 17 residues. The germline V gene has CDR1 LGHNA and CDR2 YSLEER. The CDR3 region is CASSQDGPGGQGDTQYF. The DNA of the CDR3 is TGCGCCAGCAGCCAAGACGGGCCGGGAGGGCAGGGAGATACGCAGTATTTT.

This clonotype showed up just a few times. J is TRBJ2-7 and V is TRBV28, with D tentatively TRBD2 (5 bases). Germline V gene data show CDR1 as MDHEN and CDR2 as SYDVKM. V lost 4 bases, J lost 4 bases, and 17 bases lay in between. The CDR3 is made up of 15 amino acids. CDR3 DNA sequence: TGTGCCAGCAGTTCGCGGACGGACTTTACATACGAGCAGTACTTC. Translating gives CASSSRTDFTYEQYF.

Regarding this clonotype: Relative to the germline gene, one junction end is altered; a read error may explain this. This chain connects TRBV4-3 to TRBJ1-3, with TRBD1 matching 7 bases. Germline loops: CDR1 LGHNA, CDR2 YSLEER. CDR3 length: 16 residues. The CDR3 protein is CASSFRGQASGITIYF. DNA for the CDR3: TGCGCCAGCAGCTTTCGAGGACAGGCTTCTGGAATCACCATATATTTT.

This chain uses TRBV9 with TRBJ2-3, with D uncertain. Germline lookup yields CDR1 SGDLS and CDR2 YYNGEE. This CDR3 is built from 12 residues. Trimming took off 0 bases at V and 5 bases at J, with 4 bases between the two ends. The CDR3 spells CASSVGIDTQYF. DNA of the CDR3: TGTGCCAGCAGCGTAGGAATAGATACGCAGTATTTT.

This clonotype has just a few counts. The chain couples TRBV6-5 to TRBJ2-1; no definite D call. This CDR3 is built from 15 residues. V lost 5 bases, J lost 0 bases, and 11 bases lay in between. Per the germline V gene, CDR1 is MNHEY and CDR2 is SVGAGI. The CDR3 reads CASSTSESSYNEQFF. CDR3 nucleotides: TGTGCCAGCAGTACATCGGAGAGCTCCTACAATGAGCAGTTCTTC.

The chain's CDR3 is CSARKRAGGGEQFF. CDR3 coding DNA: TGCAGTGCCAGGAAGCGGGCAGGCGGAGGTGAGCAGTTCTTC. The rearrangement links TRBV20-1 to TRBJ2-1; D may be TRBD2 (6 bases). The CDR3 is 14 residues long. Trimming took 6 bases from V and 9 from J, leaving 21 bases between them. Germline-derived CDR1 and CDR2 are DFQATT and SNEGSKA (reference sequence).

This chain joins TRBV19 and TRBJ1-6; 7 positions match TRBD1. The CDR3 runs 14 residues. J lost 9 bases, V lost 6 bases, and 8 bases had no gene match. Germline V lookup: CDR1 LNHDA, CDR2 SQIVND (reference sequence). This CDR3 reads CASSVQGVASPLHF. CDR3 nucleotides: TGTGCCAGTAGCGTTCAGGGGGTAGCTTCACCCCTCCACTTT.

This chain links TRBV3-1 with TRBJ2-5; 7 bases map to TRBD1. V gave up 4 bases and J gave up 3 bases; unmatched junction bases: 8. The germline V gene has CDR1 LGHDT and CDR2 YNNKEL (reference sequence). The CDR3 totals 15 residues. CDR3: CASSRAGTEKETQYF. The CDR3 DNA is TGTGCCAGCAGCCGGGCTGGGACAGAGAAAGAGACCCAGTACTTC.

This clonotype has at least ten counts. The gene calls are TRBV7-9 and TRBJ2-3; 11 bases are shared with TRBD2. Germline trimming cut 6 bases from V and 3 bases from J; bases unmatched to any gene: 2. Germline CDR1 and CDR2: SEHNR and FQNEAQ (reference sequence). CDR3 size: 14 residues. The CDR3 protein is CASRRTSGTDTQYF. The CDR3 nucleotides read TGTGCCAGCAGGAGGACTAGCGGGACAGATACGCAGTATTTT.

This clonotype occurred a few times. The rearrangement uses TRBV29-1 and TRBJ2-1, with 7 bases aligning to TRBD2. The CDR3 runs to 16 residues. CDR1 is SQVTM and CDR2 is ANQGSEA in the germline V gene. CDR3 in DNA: TGCACCTCCCGGGAGGCCCGGGACCCCCCTTACAATGAGCAGTTCTTC. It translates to CTSREARDPPYNEQFF.

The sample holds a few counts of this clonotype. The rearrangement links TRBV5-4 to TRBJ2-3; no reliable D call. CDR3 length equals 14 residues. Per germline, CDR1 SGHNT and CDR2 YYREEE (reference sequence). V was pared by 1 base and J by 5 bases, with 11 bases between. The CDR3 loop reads CASSLFSRKDTQYF. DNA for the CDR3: TGTGCCAGCAGCTTGTTCAGTCGCAAAGATACGCAGTATTTT. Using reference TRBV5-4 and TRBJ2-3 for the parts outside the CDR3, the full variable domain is ETGVTQSPTHLIKTRGQQVTLRCSSQSGHNTVSWYQQALGQGPQFIFQYYREEENGRGNFPPRFSGLQFPNYSSELNVNALELDDSALYLCASSLFSRKDTQYFGPGTRLTVL.

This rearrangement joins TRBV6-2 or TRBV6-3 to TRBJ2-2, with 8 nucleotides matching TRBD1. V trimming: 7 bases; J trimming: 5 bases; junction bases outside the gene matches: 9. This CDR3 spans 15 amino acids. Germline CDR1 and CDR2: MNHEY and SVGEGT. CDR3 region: CASTRTGKGTGELFF. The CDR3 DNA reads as TGTGCCAGCACCCGGACAGGGAAAGGGACCGGGGAGCTGTTTTTT.

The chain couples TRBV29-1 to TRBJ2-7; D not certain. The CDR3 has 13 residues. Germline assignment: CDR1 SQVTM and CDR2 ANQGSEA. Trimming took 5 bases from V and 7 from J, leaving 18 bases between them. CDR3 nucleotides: TGCAGCGTTTCACTCGGGCAGAGGTGGGAGCAGTACTTC. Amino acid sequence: CSVSLGQRWEQYF.

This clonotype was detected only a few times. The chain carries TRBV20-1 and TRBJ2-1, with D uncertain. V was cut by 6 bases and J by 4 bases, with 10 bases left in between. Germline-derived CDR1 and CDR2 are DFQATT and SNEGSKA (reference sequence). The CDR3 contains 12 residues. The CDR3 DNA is TGCAGTGCCCTCGGGTCATACAATGAGCAGTTCTTC. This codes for CSALGSYNEQFF.

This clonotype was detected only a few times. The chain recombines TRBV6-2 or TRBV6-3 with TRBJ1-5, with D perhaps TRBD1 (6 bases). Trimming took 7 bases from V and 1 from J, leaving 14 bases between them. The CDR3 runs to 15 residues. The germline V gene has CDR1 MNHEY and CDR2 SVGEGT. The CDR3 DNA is TGTGCCAGCAAGCCCAATACAGGGAGCAATCAGCCCCAGCATTTT. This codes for CASKPNTGSNQPQHF.